Shown below are 31 T cell receptor beta chains from a single sample sequenced in a study of OX40 agonist ivuxolimab in advanced cancers. Method: immunoSEQ multiplex PCR; TCRdb's copy keeps in-frame clones and lacks some. The sample includes under 95,000 clones, about 94% of them seen just once. Source: CD4+ or CD8+ T cells sorted from blood, taken in a trial of the OX40 agonist ivuxolimab. All receptors derive from an adult with an advanced solid tumor such as melanoma, head and neck, liver or kidney cancer.

This chain connects TRBV23-1 to TRBJ2-1; 10 positions match TRBD1. TRBV23-1 is treated as an ORF (open reading frame) with a function not yet certain. The CDR3 runs 15 residues. Trimming removed 8 bases from V and 7 bases from J; junction bases left unmatched: 11. Here the CDR3 DNA reads TGCGCCAGCGCTCCAGAGACAGGGGGCGAAAATGAGCAGTTCTTC. The encoded protein is CASAPETGGENEQFF.

The chain links TRBV27 to TRBJ2-2, with D perhaps TRBD2 (6 bases). V was pared by 7 bases and J by 4 bases, with 10 bases between. This CDR3 has 13 amino acids. The V gene's germline CDR1 is MNHEY and CDR2 SMNVEV (reference sequence). As DNA, the CDR3 is TGTGCCAGCAAGAGGGAGGTCACCGGGGAGCTGTTTTTT. Translated: CASKREVTGELFF.

The chain employs TRBV7-2 and TRBJ1-3; unclear D gene. V dropped 3 bases and J dropped 3 bases, with 12 bases sitting between them. The CDR3 spans 15 residues. CDR1 SGHTA and CDR2 FQGNSA come from the germline V gene. In DNA, the CDR3 is TGTGCCAGCAGCTTTGGGGAGTTGGGTGGAAACACCATATATTTT. Translated, it gives CASSFGELGGNTIYF.

The chain couples TRBV11-2 to TRBJ2-5; tentative D call: TRBD2 (6 bases). This CDR3 is 13 amino acids long. CDR1 SGHAT and CDR2 FQNNGV come from the germline V gene. V lost 5 bases, J lost 2 bases, and 9 bases lay in between. The CDR3 DNA follows: TGTGCCAGCAGCGGAGGGGTGCAAGAGACCCAGTACTTC. Residues: CASSGGVQETQYF.

The chain combines TRBV13 with TRBJ2-3; 7 bases agree with TRBD2. There are 17 residues in the CDR3. Germline-derived CDR1 and CDR2 are PRHDT and FYEKMQ (reference sequence). Unmatched junction bases numbered 11, after V lost 4 bases and J lost 1 base. CDR3 nucleotides: TGTGCCAGCAGCTCCGGGGTGACTAGCTACGGCACAGATACGCAGTATTTT. This sequence encodes CASSSGVTSYGTDTQYF.

This rearrangement joins TRBV6-1 to TRBJ2-5; D is unresolved. The CDR3 is made up of 15 amino acids. V lost 4 bases, J lost 0 bases, and 12 bases lay in between. In germline, CDR1 is MNHNS, CDR2 SASEGT. The CDR3 nucleotides read TGTGCCAGCAGTGCAGCGACAACCAACCAAGAGACCCAGTACTTC. Amino acid sequence: CASSAATTNQETQYF.

V usage is TRBV9 and J usage is TRBJ2-2, with 14 bases lining up with TRBD2. V shed 3 bases, J shed 7 bases, and the junction held 11 bases outside the gene matches. Germline loops: CDR1 SGDLS, CDR2 YYNGEE. This CDR3 has 18 residues. This CDR3 reads CASSGGTSGSVLGGELFF. The DNA of the CDR3 is TGTGCCAGCAGCGGAGGGACTAGCGGGAGTGTTTTAGGCGGGGAGCTGTTTTTT.

The V call is TRBV19, the J call TRBJ1-5; D unclear. V gave up 2 bases and J gave up 6 bases, with 11 bases separating them. This CDR3 is built from 14 residues. Germline CDR1 reads LNHDA; CDR2 reads SQIVND (reference sequence). In DNA form, the CDR3 reads TGTGCCAGTAGTATATTCGGGGAGGGTCAGCCCCAGCATTTT. Its protein is CASSIFGEGQPQHF.

V usage is TRBV11-2 and J usage is TRBJ2-7; D unresolved. This CDR3 comprises 14 residues. The germline V and J ends were trimmed by 1 base and 0 bases, with 7 bases remaining between them. Germline CDR1 and CDR2: SGHAT and FQNNGV. In DNA form, the CDR3 reads TGTGCCAGCAGCTTAGGAGTGGGCTCCTACGAGCAGTACTTC. Its translation: CASSLGVGSYEQYF.

The genes are TRBV6-5 and TRBJ2-7; a weak D match, TRBD2 (5 bases). The V and J ends lost 8 bases and 2 bases respectively, with 10 bases between them. The CDR3 sequence is 12 residues long. Germline assignment: CDR1 MNHEY and CDR2 SVGAGI. The CDR3 region is CASYSGAYEQYF. The DNA for the CDR3 is TGTGCCAGCTATTCCGGGGCCTACGAGCAGTACTTC.

This sequence joins TRBV28 and TRBJ1-4, with a weak D call TRBD1 (5 bases). This CDR3 contains 14 residues. Germline V gene lookup returns CDR1 MDHEN and CDR2 SYDVKM. V lost 3 bases, J lost 4 bases, and 9 bases lay in between. The CDR3 DNA is TGTGCCAGCAGTTTGGGGGAAATTAATGAAAAACTGTTTTTT. Its protein product is CASSLGEINEKLFF.

The V gene is TRBV6-1, the J gene TRBJ2-7; 9 bases are shared with TRBD1. In germline, CDR1 is MNHNS, CDR2 SASEGT. Unmatched junction bases numbered 7, after V lost 7 bases and J lost 0 bases. The CDR3 is 15 amino acids. In DNA form, the CDR3 reads TGTGCCAGCACCCGGGACAGGGCTAGCTCCTACGAGCAGTACTTC. Protein: CASTRDRASSYEQYF.

This sequence joins TRBV5-1 and TRBJ1-2; 8 nucleotides agree with TRBD1. This CDR3 has 16 residues. V lost 0 bases to trimming and J lost 4 bases; unmatched junction nucleotides: 8. Germline-derived CDR1 and CDR2 are SGHRS and YFSETQ. The CDR3 reads CASSLDRDRRVYGYTF. The CDR3, as DNA: TGCGCCAGCAGCTTGGACAGGGACAGGAGGGTCTATGGCTACACCTTC.

The J gene is TRBJ1-5, the V gene TRBV9, with D maybe TRBD1 (6 bases). Germline V gene lookup returns CDR1 SGDLS and CDR2 YYNGEE. Trimming took off 1 base at V and 5 bases at J, with 22 bases between the two ends. This CDR3 spans 18 amino acids. The CDR3 nucleotides are TGTGCCAGCAGCGTATACTCCAAAGGGGGGGCTGAGGATCAGCCCCAGCATTTT. Translated, it gives CASSVYSKGGAEDQPQHF.

The CDR3 region is CASTPSGVGSPLHF. For the CDR3, the DNA is TGTGCCAGCACCCCATCGGGGGTGGGTTCACCCCTCCACTTT. This rearrangement joins TRBV28 to TRBJ1-6, with a weak D call TRBD1 (5 bases). Germline V lookup: CDR1 MDHEN, CDR2 SYDVKM. The CDR3 sequence is 14 residues long. V gave up 7 bases and J gave up 9 bases, with 16 bases separating them.

The V call is TRBV11-2, the J call TRBJ2-3; D gene unclear. V lost 1 base and J 5 bases, leaving 4 bases between the germline ends. The CDR3 runs to 12 residues. CDR1 and CDR2 (germline): SGHAT, FQNNGV. The CDR3 loop is CASSLGIDTQYF. The DNA for the CDR3 is TGTGCCAGCAGCTTAGGAATAGATACGCAGTATTTT.

The chain recombines TRBV5-1 with TRBJ1-4; TRBD1 might be the D (6 bases). In germline, CDR1 is SGHRS, CDR2 YFSETQ. This CDR3 contains 14 residues. V was shortened by 0 bases and J by 8 bases, with 11 bases between the two germline ends. The CDR3 here is CASSLVGHREKLFF. The CDR3 DNA sequence: TGCGCCAGCAGCTTGGTGGGACACAGGGAAAAACTGTTTTTT. The full variable domain, in which reference TRBV5-1 and TRBJ1-4 provide the parts outside the CDR3, is KAGVTQTPRYLIKTRGQQVTLSCSPISGHRSVSWYQQTPGQGLQFLFEYFSETQRNKGNFPGRFSGRQFSNSRSEMNVSTLELGDSALYLCASSLVGHREKLFFGSGTQLSVL.

DNA for the CDR3: TGTGCCAGCAGAGGGGTAGCGTCAGATACGCAGTATTTT. Protein product: CASRGVASDTQYF. The J gene is TRBJ2-3, the V gene TRBV9; possibly TRBD1 or TRBD2 for D (5 bases each). Germline values: CDR1 SGDLS, CDR2 YYNGEE. The CDR3 loop spans 13 amino acids. Trimming removed 5 bases at V and 4 bases at J, with 11 bases between.

V is TRBV19 and J is TRBJ1-5; D is uncertain. This CDR3 is 13 amino acids long. The ends were cut back, 5 bases at V and 3 bases at J, with 8 bases in the middle. CDR1 is LNHDA and CDR2 is SQIVND in the germline V gene (reference sequence). CDR3 region: CASSWGANQPQHF. The CDR3 DNA reads as TGTGCCAGTAGTTGGGGAGCCAATCAGCCCCAGCATTTT.

The V and J genes are TRBV13 and TRBJ2-7, with 11 bases that match TRBD2. CDR3 length equals 16 residues. J was trimmed by 3 bases and V by 4 bases; bases with no gene match: 8. Germline CDR1 PRHDT, CDR2 FYEKMQ (reference sequence). The CDR3 reads CASSSIGTSGSYEQYF. The CDR3 coding sequence is TGTGCCAGCAGCTCTATCGGGACTAGCGGAAGCTACGAGCAGTACTTC.

V and J are TRBV7-2 and TRBJ2-5; TRBD1 or TRBD2 may be the D gene (7 bases each). The CDR3 is made up of 14 amino acids. Germline values: CDR1 SGHTA, CDR2 FQGNSA. The V gene lost 7 bases and the J gene lost 5 bases, with 17 bases spanning the gap. The CDR3 region is CASTQGGAAETQYF. Here the CDR3 DNA reads TGTGCCAGCACCCAGGGGGGGGCCGCCGAGACCCAGTACTTC.

This clone was observed once. This chain uses TRBV11-3 with TRBJ1-5; no firm D call. Trimming left V 5 bases short and J 3 bases short, with 5 bases between. Germline values: CDR1 SGHNT, CDR2 YENEEA. This CDR3 is 12 amino acids long. DNA of the CDR3: TGTGCCAGCAGCGACACCAATCAGCCCCAGCATTTT. This translates into CASSDTNQPQHF.

This chain uses TRBV5-5 with TRBJ2-7; D gene ambiguous. The germline V and J ends were trimmed by 2 bases and 3 bases, with 9 bases remaining between them. The CDR3 has 13 amino acids. Germline assignment: CDR1 SGHKS and CDR2 YYEKEE (reference sequence). The CDR3 bases are TGTGCCAGCAGCTTAGAGGTGTTCTACGAGCAGTACTTC. Translating it yields CASSLEVFYEQYF.

The rearrangement links TRBV14 to TRBJ1-2; unclear D gene. Trimming cost V 4 bases and J 8 bases, with 14 bases left between them. CDR1 and CDR2 (germline): SGHDN, FVKESK. CDR3 length: 13 amino acids. Here the CDR3 reads CASSLDYSEGYTF. Written as DNA, the CDR3 is TGTGCCAGCAGCCTCGATTACTCGGAGGGCTACACCTTC.

This chain joins TRBV6-6 and TRBJ2-2, with a possible D match to TRBD2 (6 bases). CDR3 size: 14 residues. Germline CDR1 and CDR2: MNHNY and SVGAGI (reference sequence). V lost 6 bases and J 6 bases, leaving 14 bases between the germline ends. The CDR3 DNA sequence: TGTGCCAGCAGCCTAATAGCGGTGTCCGGGGAGCTGTTTTTT. It codes for CASSLIAVSGELFF.

This chain joins TRBV27 and TRBJ2-7; unclear D gene. The germline V gene encodes CDR1 MNHEY and CDR2 SMNVEV (reference sequence). The V end lost 2 bases, the J end lost 2 bases, and 13 bases lay between the germline ends. The CDR3 consists of 15 residues. CDR3 protein: CASSLARSLTYEQYF. In DNA, the CDR3 is TGTGCCAGCAGTTTAGCCCGGAGTCTTACCTACGAGCAGTACTTC.

The CDR3 DNA reads TGCAGTGCTAGGCCCGCCGGGCGCCAGTACTTC. The encoded protein is CSARPAGRQYF. This chain joins TRBV20-1 and TRBJ2-5; D gene unclear. The germline CDR1 and CDR2 sequences are DFQATT and SNEGSKA (reference sequence). V was pared by 3 bases and J by 10 bases, with 12 bases between. The CDR3 extends over 11 amino acids.

This chain links TRBV10-3 with TRBJ2-3; D remains unclear. Germline assignment: CDR1 ENHRY and CDR2 SYGVKD. The length of the CDR3 is 15 residues. V was cut by 0 bases and J by 1 base, with 8 bases left in between. The CDR3 protein is CAISESVSRTDTQYF. In DNA form, the CDR3 reads TGTGCCATCAGTGAGTCCGTTAGCCGCACAGATACGCAGTATTTT.

The CDR3 protein is CASRGTGSTGELFF. CDR3 nucleotides: TGCGCCAGCAGGGGGACAGGGTCCACCGGGGAGCTGTTTTTT. The genes are TRBV5-1 and TRBJ2-2, with 9 nucleotides matching TRBD1. With 5 bases clipped from V and 4 bases from J, the junction kept 3 bases outside the gene matches. This CDR3 spans 14 amino acids. Per the germline V gene, CDR1 is SGHRS and CDR2 is YFSETQ.

This clone was observed a single time. The rearrangement uses TRBV29-1 and TRBJ2-3; TRBD2 agrees at 9 bases. V was clipped by 8 bases and J by 2 bases; unmatched bases: 17. Looked up from germline, CDR1 is SQVTM and CDR2 is ANQGSEA. The CDR3 is made up of 17 amino acids. The CDR3 is CSIRGYSGLAHTDTQYF. DNA for the CDR3: TGCAGCATCCGAGGTTATTCGGGACTAGCACACACAGATACGCAGTATTTT.

The chain joins TRBV9 to TRBJ2-3, with no clear D. The V and J ends lost 3 bases and 1 base respectively, with 12 bases between them. CDR1 is SGDLS, CDR2 YYNGEE, per germline. This CDR3 is 15 amino acids long. In nucleotides, the CDR3 is TGTGCCAGCAGCGGGTGGTTGGCTGGCACAGATACGCAGTATTTT. This encodes CASSGWLAGTDTQYF.